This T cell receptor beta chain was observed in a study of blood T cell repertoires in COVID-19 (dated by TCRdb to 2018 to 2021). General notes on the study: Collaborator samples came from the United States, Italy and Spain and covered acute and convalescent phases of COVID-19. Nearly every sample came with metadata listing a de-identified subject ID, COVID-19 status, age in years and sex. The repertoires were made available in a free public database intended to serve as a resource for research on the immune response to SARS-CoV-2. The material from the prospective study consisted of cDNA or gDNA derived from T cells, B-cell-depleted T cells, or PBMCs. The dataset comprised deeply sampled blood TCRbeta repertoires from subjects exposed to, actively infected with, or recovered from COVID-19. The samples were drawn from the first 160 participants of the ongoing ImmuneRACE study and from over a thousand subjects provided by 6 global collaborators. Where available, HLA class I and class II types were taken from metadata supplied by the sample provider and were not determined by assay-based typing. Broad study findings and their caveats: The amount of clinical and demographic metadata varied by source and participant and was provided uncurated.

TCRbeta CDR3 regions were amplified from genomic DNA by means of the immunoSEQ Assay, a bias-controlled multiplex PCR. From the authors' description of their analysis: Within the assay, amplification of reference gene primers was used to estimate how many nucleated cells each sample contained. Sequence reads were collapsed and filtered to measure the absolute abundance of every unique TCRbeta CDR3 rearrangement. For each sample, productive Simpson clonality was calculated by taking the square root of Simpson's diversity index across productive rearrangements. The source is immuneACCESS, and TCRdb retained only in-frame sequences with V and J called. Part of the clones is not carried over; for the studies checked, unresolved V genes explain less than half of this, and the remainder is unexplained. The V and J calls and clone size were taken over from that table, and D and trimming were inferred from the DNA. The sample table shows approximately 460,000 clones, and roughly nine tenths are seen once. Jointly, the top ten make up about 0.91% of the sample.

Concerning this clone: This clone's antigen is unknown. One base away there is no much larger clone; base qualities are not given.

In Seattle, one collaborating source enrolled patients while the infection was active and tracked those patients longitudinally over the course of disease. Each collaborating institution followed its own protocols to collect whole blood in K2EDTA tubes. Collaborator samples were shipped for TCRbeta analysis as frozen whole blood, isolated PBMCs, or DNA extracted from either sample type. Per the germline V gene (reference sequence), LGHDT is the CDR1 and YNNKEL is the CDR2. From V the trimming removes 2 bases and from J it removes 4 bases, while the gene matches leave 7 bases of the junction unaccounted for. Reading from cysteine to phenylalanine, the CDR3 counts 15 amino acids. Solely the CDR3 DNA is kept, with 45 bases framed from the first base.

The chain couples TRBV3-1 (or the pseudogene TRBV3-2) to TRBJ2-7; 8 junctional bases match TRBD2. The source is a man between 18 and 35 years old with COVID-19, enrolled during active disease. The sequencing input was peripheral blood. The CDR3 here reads CASSQLPGGGYEQYF. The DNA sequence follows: TGTGCCAGCAGCCAACTCCCGGGAGGGGGATACGAGCAGTACTTC.